Reported below is one T cell receptor beta chain. All patients were treatment-naive before thyroid surgery. The data are from a study of metastatic and nonmetastatic thyroid tumors. Study context: Repertoire comparison spanned blood and tumor or nodule tissue of malignant and benign thyroid patients.

TCRdb ran MiXCR on the PCR reads. The table includes roughly 4,000 clones, 36% detected once. Germline V lookup: CDR1 MNHEY, CDR2 SVGAGI. V was pared by 2 bases and J by 3 bases, with 5 bases between. The CDR3 is 13 amino acids. The TCR was taken from a female donor with papillary thyroid cancer or a benign thyroid nodule (not recorded which). Some clones in this sample may be carry-over from other donors' samples. The V and J genes are TRBV6-5 and TRBJ2-1; D possibly corresponds to TRBD2 (5 bases). The specimen was tumor tissue. The CDR3 bases are TGTGCCAGCAGTTACCGGGACTACAATGAGCAGTTCTTC. It yields the protein CASSYRDYNEQFF.